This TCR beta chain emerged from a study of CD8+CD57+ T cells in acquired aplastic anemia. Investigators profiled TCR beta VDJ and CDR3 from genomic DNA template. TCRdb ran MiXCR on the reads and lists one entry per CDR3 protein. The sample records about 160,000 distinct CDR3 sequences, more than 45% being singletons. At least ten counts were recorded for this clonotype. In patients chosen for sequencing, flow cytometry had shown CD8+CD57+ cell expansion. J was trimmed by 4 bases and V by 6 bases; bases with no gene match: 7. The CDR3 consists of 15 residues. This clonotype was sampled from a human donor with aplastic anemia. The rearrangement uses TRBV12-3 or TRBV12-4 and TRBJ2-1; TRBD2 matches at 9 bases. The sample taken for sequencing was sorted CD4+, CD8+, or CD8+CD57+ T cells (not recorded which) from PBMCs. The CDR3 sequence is CASSSGTSRYNEQFF. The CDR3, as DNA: TGTGCCAGCAGCTCCGGGACTAGCCGGTACAATGAGCAGTTCTTC.